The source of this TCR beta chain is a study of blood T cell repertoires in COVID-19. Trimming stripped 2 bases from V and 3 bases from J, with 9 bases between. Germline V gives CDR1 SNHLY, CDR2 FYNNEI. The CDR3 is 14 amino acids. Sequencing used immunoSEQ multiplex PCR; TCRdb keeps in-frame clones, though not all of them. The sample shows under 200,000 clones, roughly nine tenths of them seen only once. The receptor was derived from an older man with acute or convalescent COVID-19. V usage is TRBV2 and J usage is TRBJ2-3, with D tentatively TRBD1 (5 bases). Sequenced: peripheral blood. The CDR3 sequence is CASSEQGPTDTQYF. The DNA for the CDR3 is TGTGCCAGCAGTGAACAGGGCCCGACAGATACGCAGTATTTT.